This TCR beta chain was sequenced for a study of T cell responses to AZD1222 COVID-19 vaccine. Trimming removed 3 bases from V and 6 bases from J, with 9 bases in between. CDR3 length: 12 residues. Germline V CDR1 and CDR2: SGHTA, FQGTGA. TCRdb keeps only in-frame clones here, not all; method: immunoSEQ multiplex PCR. The sample lists roughly 150,000 clones; just over 90% were seen once. This sample comprised peripheral blood, obtained 28 days after the second AZD1222 dose. The rearrangement joins TRBV7-3 to TRBJ2-7; no clear D gene. The receptor comes from an adult who received the AZD1222 COVID-19 vaccine. CDR3 DNA sequence: TGTGCCAGCAGCTTGAGAGTTGGCGAGCAGTACTTC. It codes for CASSLRVGEQYF.